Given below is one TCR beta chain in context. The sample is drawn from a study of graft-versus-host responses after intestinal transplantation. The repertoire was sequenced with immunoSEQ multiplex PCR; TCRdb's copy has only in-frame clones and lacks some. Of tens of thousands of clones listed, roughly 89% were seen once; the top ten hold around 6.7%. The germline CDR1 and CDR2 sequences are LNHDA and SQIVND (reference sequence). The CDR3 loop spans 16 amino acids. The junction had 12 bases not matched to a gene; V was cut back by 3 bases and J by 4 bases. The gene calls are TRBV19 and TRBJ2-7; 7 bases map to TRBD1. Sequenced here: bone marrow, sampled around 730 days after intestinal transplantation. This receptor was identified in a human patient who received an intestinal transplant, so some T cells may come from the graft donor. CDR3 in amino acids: CASSMVSGQVGYEQYF. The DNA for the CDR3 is TGTGCCAGTAGTATGGTCTCAGGACAGGTGGGGTACGAGCAGTACTTC. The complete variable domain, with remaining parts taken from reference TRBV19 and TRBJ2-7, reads DGGITQSPKYLFRKEGQNVTLSCEQNLNHDAMYWYRQDPGQGLRLIYYSQIVNDFQKGDIAEGYSVSREKKESFPLTVTSAQKNPTAFYLCASSMVSGQVGYEQYFGPGTRLTVT.